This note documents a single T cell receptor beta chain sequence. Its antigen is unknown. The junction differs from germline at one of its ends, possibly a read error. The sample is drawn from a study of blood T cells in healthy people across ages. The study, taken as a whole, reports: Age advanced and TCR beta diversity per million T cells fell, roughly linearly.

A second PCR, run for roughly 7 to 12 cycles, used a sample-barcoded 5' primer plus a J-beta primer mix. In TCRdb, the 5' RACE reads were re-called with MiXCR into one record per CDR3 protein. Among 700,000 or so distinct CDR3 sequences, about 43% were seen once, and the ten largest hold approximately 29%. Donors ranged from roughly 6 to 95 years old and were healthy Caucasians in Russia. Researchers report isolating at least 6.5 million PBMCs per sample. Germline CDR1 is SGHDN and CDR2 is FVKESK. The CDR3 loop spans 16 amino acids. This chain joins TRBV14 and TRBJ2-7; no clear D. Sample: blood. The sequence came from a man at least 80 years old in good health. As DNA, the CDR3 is TGTGTCAGCAGCCCACAATACCCACGGCTGATCTACGAGCAGTACTTC. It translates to CVSSPQYPRLIYEQYF.